The 29 T cell receptor beta chains given below trace back to one sample, sequenced in a study of CD8+CD57+ T cells in acquired aplastic anemia. The patients chosen for sequencing had shown expansion of CD8+CD57+ cells (detected by flow cytometry). Genomic DNA, the template, was used for profiling of the TCR beta VDJ and CDR3. TCRdb used MiXCR to reprocess the reads, holding one entry per CDR3 protein. The repertoire consists of 200,000 to 250,000 distinct CDR3 sequences, with around 50% occurring once and the leading ten covering about 20%. Sequenced sample: sorted CD4+, CD8+, or CD8+CD57+ T cells (not recorded which) from PBMCs. The origin of the receptors is a human donor with aplastic anemia.

The rearrangement joins TRBV25-1 to TRBJ2-5, with 11 positions matching TRBD2. CDR1 is MGHDK and CDR2 is SYGVNS in the germline V gene. The V segment lost 2 bases and the J segment 7 bases; nucleotides outside the gene matches: 12. The CDR3 totals 17 residues. The CDR3 DNA follows: TGTGCCAGCAGTGAAGGGGCTAGCGGGGGGCCGGTTGGGACCCAGTACTTC. Amino acids: CASSEGASGGPVGTQYF.

V usage is TRBV27 and J usage is TRBJ1-4; perhaps TRBD1 as D (6 bases). V was shortened by 5 bases and J by 3 bases, with 13 bases between the two germline ends. In germline, CDR1 is MNHEY, CDR2 SMNVEV (reference sequence). The CDR3 runs 15 residues. CDR3 residues: CASSPQGLANEKLFF. The DNA for the CDR3 is TGTGCCAGCAGTCCTCAGGGGTTGGCTAATGAAAAACTGTTTTTT.

The rearrangement uses TRBV19 and TRBJ2-2; possibly TRBD2 for D (7 bases). V lost 7 bases to trimming and J lost 4 bases, with 16 bases between them. From germline, CDR1 is LNHDA and CDR2 SQIVND (reference sequence). This CDR3 is built from 15 residues. CDR3 loop: CASTEGGGPTGELFF. CDR3 nucleotides: TGTGCCAGTACTGAAGGGGGGGGGCCCACCGGGGAGCTGTTTTTT.

This clonotype was picked up many times. V and J are TRBV9 and TRBJ2-5; D gene ambiguous. The V end lost 4 bases, the J end lost 0 bases, and 10 bases lay between the germline ends. The V gene's germline CDR1 is SGDLS and CDR2 YYNGEE. The CDR3 extends over 14 amino acids. CDR3 DNA: TGTGCCAGCAGCCTAGAGGTCTACCAAGAGACCCAGTACTTC. It encodes CASSLEVYQETQYF.

As concerns this clonotype: A much larger clone sits a single nucleotide away, making a read error possible. The chain carries TRBV6-5 and TRBJ2-2; D is unclear. Per the germline V gene, CDR1 is MNHEY and CDR2 is SVGAGI. V gave up 5 bases and J gave up 4 bases, with 17 bases separating them. This CDR3 has 16 residues. CDR3 amino acids: CASSHPGRVSTGELFF. The DNA for the CDR3 is TGTGCCAGCAGTCACCCCGGTAGGGTCAGCACCGGGGAGCTGTTTTTT.

This chain uses TRBV7-9 with TRBJ2-5; D not resolved. Germline V gene sequence: CDR1 SEHNR, CDR2 FQNEAQ (reference sequence). The CDR3 covers 13 residues. The V end was cut by 4 bases, the J end by 5 bases, with 11 bases between. DNA of the CDR3: TGTGCCAGCAGCTCTCTGGCCAGCGAGACCCAGTACTTC. Protein: CASSSLASETQYF.

The rearrangement uses TRBV2 and TRBJ1-4; possible D gene TRBD1, 5 bases. The CDR3 length is 16 residues. Per germline, CDR1 SNHLY and CDR2 FYNNEI. The V gene lost 0 bases and the J gene lost 6 bases, with 14 bases spanning the gap. Here the CDR3 DNA reads TGTGCCAGCAGTGAAGCGTGGAGGGGCACTGATGAAAAACTGTTTTTT. This translates into CASSEAWRGTDEKLFF.

With respect to this clonotype: The junction shows a germline mismatch at one end, possibly a read error. CDR3 protein: CSARVQATQYF. CDR3 in DNA: TGCAGCGCTAGAGTACAGGCGACGCAGTACTTC. This chain joins TRBV20-1 and TRBJ2-7; D is perhaps TRBD1 (5 bases). The CDR3 runs to 11 residues. The germline V gene has CDR1 DFQATT and CDR2 SNEGSKA (reference sequence).

Many counts were recorded for this clonotype. This sequence joins TRBV20-1 and TRBJ2-5; 10 positions agree with TRBD2. Germline lookup yields CDR1 DFQATT and CDR2 SNEGSKA (reference sequence). The CDR3 contains 11 residues. CDR3 DNA: TGCGGAGCGGGGGGGCAAGAGACCCAGTACTTC. Its protein is CGAGGQETQYF.

This clonotype was observed a few times. V usage is TRBV20-1 and J usage is TRBJ2-5; tentatively, D is TRBD2 (7 bases). Trimming cost V 3 bases and J 1 base, with 15 bases left between them. From germline, CDR1 is DFQATT and CDR2 SNEGSKA (reference sequence). The CDR3 length is 15 residues. The CDR3 protein is CSAREGRGFQETQYF. The CDR3 DNA reads TGCAGTGCTAGGGAGGGGAGGGGGTTCCAAGAGACCCAGTACTTC.

The gene calls are TRBV6-1 and TRBJ2-7; 9 bases fit TRBD1. Germline CDR1 is MNHNS and CDR2 is SASEGT. The CDR3 totals 15 residues. Trimming removed 3 bases from V and 5 bases from J; junction bases left unmatched: 8. The CDR3, as DNA: TGTGCCAGCAGTGACGAGGCGGACAGGGGAAACGAGCAGTACTTC. Amino acid sequence: CASSDEADRGNEQYF.

This clonotype was observed many times. The chain couples TRBV5-8 to TRBJ2-7, with D possibly being TRBD2 (7 bases). Germline assignment: CDR1 SGHTS and CDR2 YDEGEE. Trimming shortened V by 2 bases and J by 5 bases, and 11 bases separated the two germline ends. The CDR3 contains 13 residues. The CDR3, as DNA: TGTGCCAGCAGCTTCGGGGGGCCCAACGAGCAGTACTTC. Translation gives CASSFGGPNEQYF.

This clonotype was found a few times. This chain links TRBV5-1 with TRBJ1-1; D is undetermined. V lost 4 bases to trimming and J lost 5 bases, with 9 bases between them. Germline V gene data show CDR1 as SGHRS and CDR2 as YFSETQ. This CDR3 spans 12 amino acids. The CDR3 reads CASSQYGTEAFF. CDR3 nucleotide sequence: TGCGCCAGCAGCCAGTACGGGACTGAAGCTTTCTTT.

CDR3 amino acids: CASSIDASSYNSPLHF. The CDR3 nucleotides are TGTGCCAGTAGCATTGACGCCAGCTCCTATAATTCACCCCTCCACTTT. V and J are TRBV19 and TRBJ1-6; the D is unclear. Trimming left V 6 bases short and J 0 bases short, with 12 bases between. The germline V gene has CDR1 LNHDA and CDR2 SQIVND (reference sequence). The CDR3 totals 16 residues.

This clonotype was counted only a few times. This chain uses TRBV12-5 with TRBJ1-4; D may be TRBD1 (6 bases). Germline CDR1 is LGHNT and CDR2 is FRNRAP. This CDR3 comprises 14 residues. The V gene lost 5 bases and the J gene lost 8 bases, with 15 bases spanning the gap. CDR3 protein: CASGREVGGEKLFF. The CDR3 DNA reads as TGTGCTAGTGGTCGAGAGGTCGGGGGCGAAAAACTGTTTTTT.

This clonotype has just a few counts. Since a much larger clone is just one base distant, this may be a read error. This CDR3 fails to terminate in the conserved phenylalanine or tryptophan, so it likely reflects a read error. CDR3: CSANGQDRVTDTQYL. In nucleotides, the CDR3 is TGCAGTGCTAATGGACAGGACAGGGTCACAGATACGCAGTATCTT. The rearrangement links TRBV20-1 to TRBJ2-3; 8 bases fit TRBD1. The V gene's germline CDR1 is DFQATT and CDR2 SNEGSKA (reference sequence). This CDR3 spans 15 amino acids. Germline trimming cut 4 bases from V and 2 bases from J; bases unmatched to any gene: 8.

The CDR3, as DNA: TGTGCCAGTAGCAAATGGGGGGTTGGGCAGCCCCAGCATTTT. Translated, it gives CASSKWGVGQPQHF. The genes are TRBV7-9 and TRBJ1-5; maybe TRBD1 (5 bases). The germline V gene has CDR1 SEHNR and CDR2 FQNEAQ (reference sequence). The V gene lost 9 bases and the J gene lost 7 bases, with 19 bases spanning the gap. The CDR3 extends over 14 amino acids. The variable domain in full, with the rest retrieved from reference TRBV7-9 and TRBJ1-5, is DTGVSQNPRHKITKRGQNVTFRCDPISEHNRLYWYRQTLGQGPEFLTYFQNEAQLEKSRLLSDRFSAERPKGSFSTLEIQRTEQGDSAMYLCASSKWGVGQPQHFGDGTRLSIL.

This clonotype occurred many times. The rearrangement joins TRBV7-9 to TRBJ2-1; 10 nucleotides match TRBD2. This CDR3 has 14 amino acids. With 2 bases clipped from V and 6 bases from J, the junction kept 1 base outside the gene matches. Per the germline V gene, CDR1 is SEHNR and CDR2 is FQNEAQ (reference sequence). The CDR3 spells CASSLTSGVNEQFF. DNA for the CDR3: TGTGCCAGCAGCTTAACTAGCGGGGTCAATGAGCAGTTCTTC.

The chain carries TRBV2 and TRBJ2-5; D uncertain. The CDR3 is made up of 14 amino acids. From germline, CDR1 is SNHLY and CDR2 FYNNEI. V was clipped by 4 bases and J by 2 bases, with 11 bases between them. This CDR3 is CASSAGSSQETQYF. CDR3 coding DNA: TGTGCCAGCAGTGCCGGCTCATCACAAGAGACCCAGTACTTC.

The chain joins TRBV10-3 to TRBJ1-2; unclear D gene. V lost 0 bases and J 0 bases, leaving 8 bases between the germline ends. The germline gives CDR1 ENHRY, CDR2 SYGVKD. This CDR3 comprises 15 residues. CDR3 protein: CAISESDAPNYGYTF. CDR3 coding DNA: TGTGCCATCAGTGAGTCGGACGCACCTAACTATGGCTACACCTTC.

This clonotype was found many times. The chain is built from TRBV19 and TRBJ1-6; a weak D match, TRBD1 (5 bases). The CDR3 runs to 15 residues. Per germline, CDR1 LNHDA and CDR2 SQIVND (reference sequence). Between the trimmed V and J ends, which lost 3 bases and 5 bases, there was a span of 11 bases. Here the CDR3 reads CASSIQTANNSPLHF. The CDR3 bases are TGTGCCAGTAGTATTCAGACAGCGAATAATTCACCCCTCCACTTT.

This clonotype was recorded at least ten times. The rearrangement joins TRBV25-1 to TRBJ1-1; D unclear. V lost 0 bases and J 4 bases, leaving 9 bases between the germline ends. The CDR3 runs to 14 residues. Per the germline V gene, CDR1 is MGHDK and CDR2 is SYGVNS. Here the CDR3 DNA reads TGTGCCAGCAGTGAATATGGAGGGTCCACTGAAGCTTTCTTT. Its translation: CASSEYGGSTEAFF.

V and J are TRBV18 and TRBJ2-7, with D possibly being TRBD1 (6 bases). V dropped 3 bases and J dropped 2 bases, with 11 bases sitting between them. This CDR3 spans 14 amino acids. CDR1 is KGHSH and CDR2 is LQKENI in the germline V gene. Here the CDR3 DNA reads TGTGCCAGCTCACCGGGACAAGCGACCTACGAGCAGTACTTC. Amino acid sequence: CASSPGQATYEQYF. The full variable domain, in which reference TRBV18 and TRBJ2-7 provide the parts outside the CDR3, is NAGVMQNPRHLVRRRGQEARLRCSPMKGHSHVYWYRQLPEEGLKFMVYLQKENIIDESGMPKERFSAEFPKEGPSILRIQQVVRGDSAAYFCASSPGQATYEQYFGPGTRLTVT.

As to this clonotype: A much larger clonotype is one base distant, so this may be a read error. This chain joins TRBV7-3 and TRBJ2-2, with D perhaps TRBD2 (6 bases). The germline V gene has CDR1 SGHTA and CDR2 FQGTGA. Trimming pared 3 bases from V and 6 bases from J, leaving 23 bases between. The CDR3 covers 18 residues. The CDR3 sequence is CASSLTALGTGNAGELFF. For the CDR3, the DNA is TGTGCCAGCAGCTTGACGGCTTTGGGGACTGGCAACGCCGGGGAGCTGTTTTTT.

Ten or more counts support this clonotype. This sequence joins TRBV20-1 and TRBJ2-4; tentatively, D is TRBD2 (5 bases). V shed 6 bases and J shed 0 bases, with 12 bases lying between them. This CDR3 has 14 amino acids. Per germline, CDR1 DFQATT and CDR2 SNEGSKA (reference sequence). CDR3 nucleotides: TGCAGTGCCTGCCCCCGGGGAGCCAAAAACATTCAGTACTTC. Translation: CSACPRGAKNIQYF.

This clonotype was seen ten or more times. The chain links TRBV9 to TRBJ1-1; no clear D. With 0 bases removed from V and 0 bases from J, the gap between germline ends came to 9 bases. The CDR3 runs to 15 residues. CDR1 and CDR2 (germline): SGDLS, YYNGEE. CDR3 nucleotides: TGTGCCAGCAGCGTAGTAGCGGGATTGAACACTGAAGCTTTCTTT. This gives the protein CASSVVAGLNTEAFF.

The chain joins TRBV18 to TRBJ2-7, with 10 bases that match TRBD1. CDR3 length: 15 amino acids. Germline V lookup: CDR1 KGHSH, CDR2 LQKENI. The ends lost 1 base at V and 6 bases at J; junction bases unmatched: 6. Here the CDR3 DNA reads TGTGCCAGCTCACCACAGAGACAGGGGGCTTTCGAGCAGTACTTC. It codes for CASSPQRQGAFEQYF.

Turning to this clonotype: A much larger clone is a single base away; this may be a read error. In DNA, the CDR3 is TGTGCCAGCAGCAGGTTGGAGACCCAGTACTTC. This translates into CASSRLETQYF. The V call is TRBV6-1, the J call TRBJ2-5, with unresolved D. The CDR3 sequence is 11 residues long. With 6 bases removed from V and 5 bases from J, the gap between germline ends came to 7 bases. Germline assignment: CDR1 MNHNS and CDR2 SASEGT.

CDR3 region: CASEGRSLLGYTF. The CDR3, as DNA: TGTGCCAGCGAAGGACGGTCCCTTCTTGGCTACACCTTC. This sequence joins TRBV19 and TRBJ1-2, with no clear D. This CDR3 contains 13 residues. Germline V lookup: CDR1 LNHDA, CDR2 SQIVND (reference sequence). V lost 9 bases to trimming and J lost 7 bases, with 18 bases between them.